These 26 T cell receptor beta chains came from one sample sequenced in a study of T cells after yellow fever vaccination. MiXCR was run by TCRdb on the 5' RACE reads, yielding one entry per CDR3 protein. This table holds about 310,000 distinct CDR3 sequences, around 3.6% found once. Sequenced material: PBMCs, taken on the day of the yellow fever booster vaccination. The source is a man aged 18 to 30 who received the YFV17D yellow fever vaccine.

This clonotype was seen a few times. V is TRBV20-1 and J is TRBJ2-3; 12 nucleotides line up with TRBD2. Losses at the gene ends were 7 bases for V and 2 bases for J; bases not matched to a gene: 10. The germline CDR1 and CDR2 sequences are DFQATT and SNEGSKA (reference sequence). The CDR3 contains 16 residues. This chain's CDR3 is CSVPGLAGKTTDTQYF. The CDR3, as DNA: TGCAGTGTTCCCGGACTAGCGGGGAAGACCACAGATACGCAGTATTTT.

The sample holds many counts of this clonotype. The chain links TRBV6-6 to TRBJ2-1, with 15 positions matching TRBD2. V dropped 6 bases and J dropped 8; count of bases not matched to a gene: 8. Germline V lookup: CDR1 MNHNY, CDR2 SVGAGI (reference sequence). This CDR3 region has 16 residues. The CDR3 DNA reads TGTGCCAGCAGAACGCATGGACTAGCGGGAGGGGATGAGCAGTTCTTC. Translating it yields CASRTHGLAGGDEQFF.

The rearrangement links TRBV6-5 to TRBJ1-2; maybe TRBD1 (5 bases). With 5 bases removed from V and 4 bases from J, the gap between germline ends came to 11 bases. CDR1 and CDR2 from the germline V gene are MNHEY and SVGAGI. The CDR3 is 13 amino acids. The CDR3 DNA is TGTGCCAGCAGTCCCAGGGTCTTCTATGGCTACACCTTC. As protein: CASSPRVFYGYTF.

The sample holds a few counts of this clonotype. The rearrangement joins TRBV9 to TRBJ2-3; D perhaps matches TRBD2 (5 bases). The CDR3 consists of 18 residues. Per the germline V gene, CDR1 is SGDLS and CDR2 is YYNGEE. V lost 0 bases and J 1 base, leaving 18 bases between the germline ends. This CDR3 reads CASSVARSEGGRTDTQYF. CDR3 DNA sequence: TGTGCCAGCAGCGTAGCTCGGAGTGAGGGCGGGCGCACAGATACGCAGTATTTT.

This clonotype came up many times. The chain links TRBV6-2 or TRBV6-3 to TRBJ2-3; the match to TRBD2 covers 8 bases. Per germline, CDR1 MNHEY and CDR2 SVGEGT. Trimming removed 6 bases from V and 5 bases from J; junction bases left unmatched: 16. The CDR3 consists of 17 residues. The CDR3 loop is CASSRHTTSGGRDTQYF. The DNA for the CDR3 is TGTGCCAGCAGCCGTCATACCACTAGCGGCGGGCGAGATACGCAGTATTTT.

This clonotype was observed at least ten times. The chain joins TRBV7-9 to TRBJ2-2; TRBD2 agrees at 8 bases. With 2 bases clipped from V and 5 bases from J, the junction kept 4 bases outside the gene matches. The CDR3 loop spans 15 amino acids. From germline, CDR1 is SEHNR and CDR2 FQNEAQ (reference sequence). The CDR3 DNA follows: TGTGCCAGCAGCTTATTCGGGGGGGTGACCGGGGAGCTGTTTTTT. This translates into CASSLFGGVTGELFF.

This chain uses TRBV12-3 or TRBV12-4 with TRBJ2-7; tentatively, D is TRBD1 (6 bases). The CDR3 runs to 17 residues. Trimming took 5 bases from V and 0 from J, leaving 20 bases between them. Here the CDR3 DNA reads TGTGCCAGCAGTAGAGACGTCATCAGGGGTAGCTCCTACGAGCAGTACTTC. It yields the protein CASSRDVIRGSSYEQYF.

At least ten counts were recorded for this clonotype. The rearrangement links TRBV27 to TRBJ2-2; 8 bases align to TRBD2. CDR1 is MNHEY and CDR2 is SMNVEV in the germline V gene (reference sequence). The J segment lost 4 bases and the V segment lost 2 bases, leaving 3 bases of the junction unmatched. The CDR3 length is 15 residues. The CDR3 DNA sequence: TGTGCCAGCAGTTTAACTAGCGGAGTCACCGGGGAGCTGTTTTTT. Amino acids: CASSLTSGVTGELFF.

The chain is built from TRBV29-1 and TRBJ2-2, with D tentatively TRBD2 (6 bases). Trimming took 6 bases from V and 7 from J, leaving 15 bases between them. Germline V gene data show CDR1 as SQVTM and CDR2 as ANQGSEA. The CDR3 totals 13 residues. The CDR3 DNA follows: TGCAGCGTGGCGGGACCGCACAACGGGGAGCTGTTTTTT. Protein product: CSVAGPHNGELFF.

A few counts support this clonotype. V usage is TRBV6-5 and J usage is TRBJ2-5, with 7 bases aligning to TRBD2. CDR3 length: 15 amino acids. J was trimmed by 4 bases and V by 0 bases; bases with no gene match: 5. The germline CDR1 and CDR2 sequences are MNHEY and SVGAGI. The CDR3 coding sequence is TGTGCCAGCAGTTACTCGACGGGGAGGGGAGAGACCCAGTACTTC. It translates to CASSYSTGRGETQYF.

This clonotype occurred many times. The gene calls are TRBV6-2 or TRBV6-3 and TRBJ2-1; possibly TRBD1 or TRBD2 for D (5 bases each). With 8 bases removed from V and 12 bases from J, the gap between germline ends came to 20 bases. CDR1 is MNHEY and CDR2 is SVGEGT in the germline V gene. The CDR3 is 13 residues long. The CDR3 DNA is TGTGCCAGCGGGACCACCTTTTCGGTAGTGCAGTTCTTC. Translation: CASGTTFSVVQFF.

This clonotype has ten or more counts. The J gene is TRBJ1-2, the V gene TRBV7-9, with D hard to call. Germline assignment: CDR1 SEHNR and CDR2 FQNEAQ (reference sequence). There are 11 residues in the CDR3. Trimming took off 4 bases at V and 8 bases at J, with 8 bases between the two ends. CDR3 in amino acids: CASSSNGGYTF. The DNA of the CDR3 is TGTGCCAGCAGCTCTAATGGGGGCTACACCTTC.

This CDR3 is CASSQDLGAYQPQHF. CDR3 bases: TGCGCCAGCAGCCAAGATCTAGGGGCCTATCAGCCCCAGCATTTT. This sequence joins TRBV4-3 and TRBJ1-5; perhaps TRBD1 as D (5 bases). This CDR3 comprises 15 residues. Germline CDR1 and CDR2: LGHNA and YSLEER. Trimming cost V 0 bases and J 5 bases, with 11 bases left between them.

In this sample, this clonotype turned up many times. The CDR3 region is CASSRRYRDSYEQYF. The CDR3 DNA reads TGCGCCAGCAGTCGTCGTTACAGGGACTCCTACGAGCAGTACTTC. The genes are TRBV4-1 and TRBJ2-7, with D possibly matching TRBD1 (6 bases). The CDR3 is made up of 15 amino acids. Germline loops: CDR1 MGHRA, CDR2 YSYEKL. Between the trimmed V and J ends, which lost 6 bases and 0 bases, there was a span of 15 bases.

This clonotype was seen only a few times. The V gene is TRBV15, the J gene TRBJ2-7, with D unclear. V was clipped by 4 bases and J by 5 bases, with 9 bases between them. In germline, CDR1 is LNHNV, CDR2 YYDKDF (reference sequence). The CDR3 consists of 12 residues. The CDR3 sequence: CATSIIKHEQYF. The CDR3 bases are TGTGCCACCAGCATAATTAAACACGAGCAGTACTTC.

The table lists this clonotype with many counts. V gene TRBV9 combines with J gene TRBJ2-6, with D possibly being TRBD2 (5 bases). Trimming left V 0 bases short and J 0 bases short, with 10 bases between. The germline V gene encodes CDR1 SGDLS and CDR2 YYNGEE. The CDR3 loop spans 17 amino acids. This CDR3 is CASSVVPGYSGANVLTF. The CDR3 region has the DNA TGTGCCAGCAGCGTAGTCCCGGGGTACTCTGGGGCCAACGTCCTGACTTTC.

This clonotype occurred many times. The J gene is TRBJ1-3, the V gene TRBV25-1; weak D call: TRBD1 (5 bases). The CDR3 totals 17 residues. Germline CDR1 reads MGHDK; CDR2 reads SYGVNS. Trimming took 4 bases from V and 4 from J, leaving 20 bases between them. The DNA for the CDR3 is TGTGCCAGCAGTGGCGGGACGGGGGTACTAGGAGGAAACACCATATATTTT. It translates to CASSGGTGVLGGNTIYF.

The V gene is TRBV4-2, the J gene TRBJ1-5, with unresolved D. CDR3 length: 14 residues. The V end lost 3 bases, the J end lost 3 bases, and 9 bases lay between the germline ends. The germline V gene encodes CDR1 LGHNA and CDR2 YNFKEQ. CDR3 nucleotides: TGTGCCAGCAGCCAGGGAGGTGTCAATCAGCCCCAGCATTTT. The encoded protein is CASSQGGVNQPQHF.

This clonotype was seen many times. The chain joins TRBV11-2 to TRBJ2-5, with D possibly TRBD2 on 5 matching bases. V was cut by 6 bases and J by 5 bases, with 7 bases left in between. The CDR3 covers 11 residues. Per the germline V gene, CDR1 is SGHAT and CDR2 is FQNNGV. CDR3 protein: CASRGGETQYF. In nucleotides, the CDR3 is TGTGCCAGCAGGGGCGGGGAGACCCAGTACTTC.

This clonotype turned up a few times. The chain joins TRBV2 to TRBJ2-1, with D maybe TRBD2 (7 bases). The CDR3 is 15 amino acids. The germline CDR1 and CDR2 sequences are SNHLY and FYNNEI. Trimming took off 4 bases at V and 5 bases at J, with 15 bases between the two ends. The CDR3 here is CASSAEGGRNNEQFF. CDR3 sequence (DNA): TGTGCCAGCAGTGCGGAGGGGGGGAGGAACAATGAGCAGTTCTTC.

V usage is TRBV5-1 and J usage is TRBJ2-2; unclear D gene. This CDR3 has 16 amino acids. Germline-derived CDR1 and CDR2 are SGHRS and YFSETQ. Deletions cut 1 base from V and 0 bases from J, with 10 bases between. Here the CDR3 reads CASSLRSVANTGELFF. CDR3 bases: TGCGCCAGCAGCTTGCGGTCGGTCGCGAACACCGGGGAGCTGTTTTTT.

This clonotype has ten or more counts. The chain links TRBV20-1 to TRBJ1-2; D remains ambiguous. This CDR3 region has 11 residues. Trimming left V 5 bases short and J 3 bases short, with 7 bases between. In germline, CDR1 is DFQATT, CDR2 SNEGSKA (reference sequence). CDR3 sequence: CSAPRDYGYTF. For the CDR3, the DNA is TGCAGTGCTCCCCGGGACTATGGCTACACCTTC.

This clonotype was observed a few times. This rearrangement joins TRBV30 to TRBJ1-4; TRBD1 is a possible D gene (5 bases). V dropped 0 bases and J dropped 13 bases, with 12 bases sitting between them. From germline, CDR1 is GTSNPN and CDR2 SVGIG (reference sequence). The CDR3 is 12 amino acids. CDR3 loop: CAWSVGVPRLFF. Written as DNA, the CDR3 is TGTGCCTGGAGTGTAGGGGTCCCGCGACTGTTTTTT.

This clonotype was counted many times. V usage is TRBV4-3 and J usage is TRBJ2-4; 7 bases agree with TRBD1. J lost 8 bases, V lost 0 bases, and 4 bases had no gene match. Germline-derived CDR1 and CDR2 are LGHNA and YSLEER. The CDR3 totals 14 residues. DNA of the CDR3: TGCGCCAGCAGCCAAGAAACAGGGGCCCACATTCAGTACTTC. Translation: CASSQETGAHIQYF.

This clonotype was found many times. The genes are TRBV7-2 and TRBJ1-1; no firm D call. V was clipped by 3 bases and J by 6 bases, with 14 bases between them. The germline V gene encodes CDR1 SGHTA and CDR2 FQGNSA. The CDR3 totals 14 residues. CDR3 region: CASSLLGPNPEAFF. The CDR3 DNA follows: TGTGCCAGCAGCTTGTTGGGCCCCAACCCTGAAGCTTTCTTT.

This clonotype came up a few times. The chain uses TRBV10-3 and TRBJ2-7; D ambiguous. The V gene's germline CDR1 is ENHRY and CDR2 SYGVKD. CDR3 length: 13 amino acids. V was clipped by 11 bases and J by 3 bases, with 17 bases between them. CDR3 residues: CAVRPLGNYEQYF. As DNA, the CDR3 is TGTGCCGTCCGACCGCTAGGAAACTACGAGCAGTACTTC.